This T cell receptor beta chain was recovered during a study of shared clonotypes between healthy human individuals. At the deep level, the assay was run. Template for every sorted-subset replicate PCR totaled approximately 200 ng DNA, 25,000 to 35,000 T cell genomes. Sequenced by immunoSEQ multiplex PCR; TCRdb stores in-frame clones only, minus some. The sample shows over a million clones, 98% of them seen only once. Every one of the donors was a Caucasian adult that lived in Nashville, Tennessee. It was into CD45RA+ naive and CD45RA-negative memory subsets that the CD4+ cells were split. Per germline, CDR1 MNHEY and CDR2 SVGAGI. The J segment lost 6 bases and the V segment lost 0 bases, leaving 10 bases of the junction unmatched. This CDR3 has 16 amino acids.

This sequence joins TRBV6-5 and TRBJ2-7; TRBD2 matches 8 bases. Sequences were obtained from naive CD4+ T cells sorted from blood. As to subset: CD45RA+ positively selected. This clonotype was obtained from a man aged 30 to 39 in good health. CDR3: CASSYSLGAGGPEQYF. The CDR3 DNA follows: TGTGCCAGCAGTTACTCCCTCGGGGCGGGAGGCCCCGAGCAGTACTTC.